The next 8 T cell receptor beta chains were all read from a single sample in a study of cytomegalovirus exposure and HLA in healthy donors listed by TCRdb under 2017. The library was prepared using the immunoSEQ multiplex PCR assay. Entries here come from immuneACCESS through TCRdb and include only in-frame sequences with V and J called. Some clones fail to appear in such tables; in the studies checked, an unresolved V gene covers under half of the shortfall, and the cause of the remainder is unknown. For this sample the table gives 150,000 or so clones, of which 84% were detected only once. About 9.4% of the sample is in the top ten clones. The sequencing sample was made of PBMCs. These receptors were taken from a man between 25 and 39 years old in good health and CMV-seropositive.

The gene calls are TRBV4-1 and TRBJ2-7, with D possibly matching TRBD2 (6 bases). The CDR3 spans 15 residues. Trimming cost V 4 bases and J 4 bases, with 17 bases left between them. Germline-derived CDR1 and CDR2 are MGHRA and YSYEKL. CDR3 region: CASSLRGSGLYEQYF. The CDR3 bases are TGCGCCAGCAGCCTTCGCGGTAGCGGCTTATACGAGCAGTACTTC.

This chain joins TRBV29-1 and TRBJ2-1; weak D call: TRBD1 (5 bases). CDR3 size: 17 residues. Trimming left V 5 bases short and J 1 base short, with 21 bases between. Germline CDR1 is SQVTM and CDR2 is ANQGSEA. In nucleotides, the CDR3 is TGCAGCGTTAAGCCAAATCAGGGTGGCCCTTCCTACAATGAGCAGTTCTTC. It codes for CSVKPNQGGPSYNEQFF.

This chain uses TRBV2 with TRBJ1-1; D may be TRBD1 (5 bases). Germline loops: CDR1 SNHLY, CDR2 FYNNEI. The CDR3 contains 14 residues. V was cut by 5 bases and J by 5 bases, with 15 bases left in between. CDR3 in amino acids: CASSLERGLTEAFF. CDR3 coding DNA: TGTGCCAGCAGTTTGGAAAGGGGTTTGACTGAAGCTTTCTTT.

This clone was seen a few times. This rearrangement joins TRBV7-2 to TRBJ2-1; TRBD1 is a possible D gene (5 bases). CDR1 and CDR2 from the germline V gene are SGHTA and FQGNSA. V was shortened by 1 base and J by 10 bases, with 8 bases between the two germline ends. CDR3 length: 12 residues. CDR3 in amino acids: CASSLVRGEQFF. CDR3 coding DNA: TGTGCCAGCAGCTTAGTAAGGGGCGAGCAGTTCTTC.

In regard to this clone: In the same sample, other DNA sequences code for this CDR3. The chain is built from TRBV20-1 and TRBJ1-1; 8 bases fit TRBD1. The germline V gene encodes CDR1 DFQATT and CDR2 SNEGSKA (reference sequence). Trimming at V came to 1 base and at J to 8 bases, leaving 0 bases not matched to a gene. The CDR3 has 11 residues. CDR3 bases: TGCAGTGCTAGAGGGACAGGGGAAGCTTTCTTT. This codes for CSARGTGEAFF.

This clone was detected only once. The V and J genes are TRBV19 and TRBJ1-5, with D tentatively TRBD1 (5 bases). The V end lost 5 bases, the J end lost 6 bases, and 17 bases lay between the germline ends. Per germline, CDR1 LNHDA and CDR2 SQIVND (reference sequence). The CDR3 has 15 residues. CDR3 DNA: TGTGCCAGTAGTCCTCGGCAGGGTAGTGGTCAGCCCCAGCATTTT. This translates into CASSPRQGSGQPQHF.

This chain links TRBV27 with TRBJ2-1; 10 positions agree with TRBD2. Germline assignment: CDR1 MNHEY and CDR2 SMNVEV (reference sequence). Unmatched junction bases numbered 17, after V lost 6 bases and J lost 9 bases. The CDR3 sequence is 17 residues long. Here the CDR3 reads CASSNLQTSGKLVEQFF. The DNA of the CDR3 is TGTGCCAGCAGCAACCTCCAAACTAGCGGGAAGTTAGTTGAGCAGTTCTTC.

CDR3 in amino acids: CASSSQGAETQYF. The CDR3 nucleotides read TGTGCCAGCAGTTCACAGGGAGCAGAGACCCAGTACTTC. This chain joins TRBV6-5 and TRBJ2-5, with D possibly matching TRBD1 (6 bases). The CDR3 runs to 13 residues. The germline V gene has CDR1 MNHEY and CDR2 SVGAGI. V gave up 4 bases and J gave up 4 bases, with 10 bases separating them.